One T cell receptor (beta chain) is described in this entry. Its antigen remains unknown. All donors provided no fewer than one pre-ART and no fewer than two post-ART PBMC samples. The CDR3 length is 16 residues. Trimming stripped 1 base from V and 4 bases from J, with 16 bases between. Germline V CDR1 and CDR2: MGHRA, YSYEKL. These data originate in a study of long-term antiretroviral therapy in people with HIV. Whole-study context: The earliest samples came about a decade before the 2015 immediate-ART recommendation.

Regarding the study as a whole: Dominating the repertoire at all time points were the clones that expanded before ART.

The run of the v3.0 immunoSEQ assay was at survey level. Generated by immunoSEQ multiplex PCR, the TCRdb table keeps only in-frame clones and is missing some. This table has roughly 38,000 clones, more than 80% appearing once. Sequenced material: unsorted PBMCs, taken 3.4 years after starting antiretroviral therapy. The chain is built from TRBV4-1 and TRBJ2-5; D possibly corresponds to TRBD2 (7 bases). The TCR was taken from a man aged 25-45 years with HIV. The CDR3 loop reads CASSQVGGAGRETQYF. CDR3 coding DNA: TGCGCCAGCAGCCAAGTAGGGGGGGCTGGGCGAGAGACCCAGTACTTC.